The text below deals with one TCR beta chain. Its antigen remains unknown. Data came from immunoSEQ multiplex PCR; TCRdb stores just in-frame clones and leaves some out. The sample yields about 61,000 clones, 90% seen once. The data derive from a study of OX40 agonist ivuxolimab in advanced cancers. Study observations and caveats: Averaged across samples, CD8+ T cells carried more expanded clones than CD4+ did. Antigen specificity of clonally expanded peripheral T cells was not established.

V was cut by 5 bases and J by 2 bases, with 13 bases left in between. CDR3 length: 15 residues. Germline V gives CDR1 SGHVS, CDR2 FQNEAQ. The sequence was obtained from an adult with an advanced solid tumor such as melanoma, head and neck, liver or kidney cancer. This specimen consisted of CD4+ or CD8+ T cells sorted from blood, obtained in a trial of the OX40 agonist ivuxolimab. The chain recombines TRBV7-8 with TRBJ1-3; no reliable D call. The CDR3 here is CASSLGRRPGNTIYF. The CDR3 bases are TGTGCCAGCAGCCTCGGACGCAGGCCTGGAAACACCATATATTTT. Combining the CDR3 with reference TRBV7-8 and TRBJ1-3 gives the whole variable domain GAGVSQSPRYKVAKRGQDVALRCDPISGHVSLFWYQQALGQGPEFLTYFQNEAQLDKSGLPSDRFFAERPEGSVSTLKIQRTQQEDSAVYLCASSLGRRPGNTIYFGEGSWLTVV.